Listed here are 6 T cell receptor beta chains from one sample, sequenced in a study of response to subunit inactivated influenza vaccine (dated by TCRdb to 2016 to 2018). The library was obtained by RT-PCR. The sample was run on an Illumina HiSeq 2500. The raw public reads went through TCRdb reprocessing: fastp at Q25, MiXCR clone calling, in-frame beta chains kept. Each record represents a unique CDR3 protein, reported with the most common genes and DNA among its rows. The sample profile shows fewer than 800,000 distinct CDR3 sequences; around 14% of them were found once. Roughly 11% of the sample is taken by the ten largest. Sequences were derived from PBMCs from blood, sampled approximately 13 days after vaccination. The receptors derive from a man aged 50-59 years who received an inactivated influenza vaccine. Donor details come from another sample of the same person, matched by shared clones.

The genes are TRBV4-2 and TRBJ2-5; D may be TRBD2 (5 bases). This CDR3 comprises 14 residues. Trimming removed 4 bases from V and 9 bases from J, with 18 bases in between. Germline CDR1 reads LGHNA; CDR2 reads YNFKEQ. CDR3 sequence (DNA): TGTGCCAGCAGCCCCGGGCTAGCTTCTTCTCCCCAGTACTTC. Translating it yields CASSPGLASSPQYF.

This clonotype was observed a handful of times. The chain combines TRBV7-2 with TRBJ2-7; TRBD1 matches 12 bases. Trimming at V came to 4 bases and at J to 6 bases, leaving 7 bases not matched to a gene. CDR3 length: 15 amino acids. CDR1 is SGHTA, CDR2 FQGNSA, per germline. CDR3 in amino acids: CASSSSGTGGIEQYF. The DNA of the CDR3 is TGTGCCAGCAGCTCATCCGGGACAGGGGGCATCGAGCAGTACTTC.

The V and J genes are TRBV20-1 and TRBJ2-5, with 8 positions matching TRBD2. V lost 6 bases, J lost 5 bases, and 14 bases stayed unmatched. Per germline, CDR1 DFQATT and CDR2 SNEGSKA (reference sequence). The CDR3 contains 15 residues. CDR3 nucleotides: TGCAGTGCCACTGGACTAGCCCGGGAAGCGGAGACCCAGTACTTC. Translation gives CSATGLAREAETQYF.

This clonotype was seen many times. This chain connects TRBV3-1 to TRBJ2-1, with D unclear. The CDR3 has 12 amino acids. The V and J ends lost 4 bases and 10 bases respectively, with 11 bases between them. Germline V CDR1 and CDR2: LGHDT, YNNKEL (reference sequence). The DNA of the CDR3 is TGTGCCAGCAGCCTCCAGGTCACCGAGCAGTTCTTC. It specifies CASSLQVTEQFF.

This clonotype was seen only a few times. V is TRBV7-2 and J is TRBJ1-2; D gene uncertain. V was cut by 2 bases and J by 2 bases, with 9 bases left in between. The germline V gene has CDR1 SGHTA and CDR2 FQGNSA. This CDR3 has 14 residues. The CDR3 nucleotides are TGTGCCAGCAGCTTATCTTCCGCGAACTATGGCTACACCTTC. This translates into CASSLSSANYGYTF.

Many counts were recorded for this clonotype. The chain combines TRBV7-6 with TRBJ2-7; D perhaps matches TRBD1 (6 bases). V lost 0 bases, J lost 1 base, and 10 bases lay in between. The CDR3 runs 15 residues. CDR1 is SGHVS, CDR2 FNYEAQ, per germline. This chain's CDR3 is CASSLAKGESYEQYF. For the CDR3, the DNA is TGTGCCAGCAGCTTAGCGAAGGGGGAGTCCTACGAGCAGTACTTC.